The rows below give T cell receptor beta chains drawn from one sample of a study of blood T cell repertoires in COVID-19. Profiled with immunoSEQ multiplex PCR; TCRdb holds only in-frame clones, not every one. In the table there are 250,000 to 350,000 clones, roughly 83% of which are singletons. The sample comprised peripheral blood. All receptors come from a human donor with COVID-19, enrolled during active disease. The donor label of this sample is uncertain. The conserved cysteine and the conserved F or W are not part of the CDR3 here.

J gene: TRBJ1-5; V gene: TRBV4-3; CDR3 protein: ASSQDRTGNQPQH
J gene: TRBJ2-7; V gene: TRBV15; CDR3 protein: ATSTTRTSVYYEQY
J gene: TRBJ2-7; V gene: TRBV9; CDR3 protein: ASSVGASYEQY
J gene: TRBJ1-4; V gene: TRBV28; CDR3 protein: ASSLGATPLGNEKLF
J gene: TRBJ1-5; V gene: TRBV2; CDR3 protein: ASTQEGSNQPQH
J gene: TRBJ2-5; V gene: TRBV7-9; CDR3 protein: ASGELAGVETQY
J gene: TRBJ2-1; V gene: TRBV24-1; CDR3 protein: ATQDRGLNEQF
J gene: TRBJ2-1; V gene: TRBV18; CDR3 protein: ASSQPGTSPYNEQF
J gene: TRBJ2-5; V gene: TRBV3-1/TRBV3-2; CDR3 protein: ASSLGLAGGTQY
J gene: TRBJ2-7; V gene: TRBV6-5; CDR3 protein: ASRRDRSYNEQY
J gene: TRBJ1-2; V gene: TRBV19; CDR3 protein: ATFPDRGLSYGYT
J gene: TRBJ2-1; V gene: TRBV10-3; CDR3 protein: AISGVLSGGNEQF
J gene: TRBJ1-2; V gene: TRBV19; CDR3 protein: ASSTIRTGGYGYT
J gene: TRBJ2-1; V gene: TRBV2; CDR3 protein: ASTSGVGRGSYNEQF
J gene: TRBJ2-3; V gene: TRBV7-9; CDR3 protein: ASSPLAGISTDTQY
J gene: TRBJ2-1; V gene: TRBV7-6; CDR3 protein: ASSYSSGSSYNEQF
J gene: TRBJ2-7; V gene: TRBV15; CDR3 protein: ATSREDSASYEQY
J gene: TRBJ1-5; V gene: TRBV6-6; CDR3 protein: ASSYVGTGFNQPQH
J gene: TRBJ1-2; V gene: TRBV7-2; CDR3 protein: ASSINRGGYGYT
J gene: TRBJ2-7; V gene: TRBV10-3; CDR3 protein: AISESRTGAYEQY
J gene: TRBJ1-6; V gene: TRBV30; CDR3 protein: AWSSGQISYSYNSPLH
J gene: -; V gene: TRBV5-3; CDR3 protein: ARSFGLAGPSYEQY
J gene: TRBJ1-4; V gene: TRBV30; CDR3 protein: AWSSPRTALNEKLF
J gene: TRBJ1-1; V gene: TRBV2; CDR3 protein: ASSADRNTEAF
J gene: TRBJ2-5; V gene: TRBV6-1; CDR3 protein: ASSDGLASQETQY
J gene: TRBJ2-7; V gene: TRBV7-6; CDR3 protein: ASSLPGQGLYEQY
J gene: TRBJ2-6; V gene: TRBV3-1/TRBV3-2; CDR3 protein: ASSPLPSGANVLT
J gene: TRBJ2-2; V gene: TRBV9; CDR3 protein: ASSVQTTGELF
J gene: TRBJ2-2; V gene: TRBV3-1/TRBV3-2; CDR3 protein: ASSQRESHGELF
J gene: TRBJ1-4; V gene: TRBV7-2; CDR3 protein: ASSLSQVSREKLF
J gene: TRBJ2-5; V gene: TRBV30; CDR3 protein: AWTGGSGRGRQETQY
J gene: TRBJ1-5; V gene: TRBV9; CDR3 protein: ASSGQGDQPQH
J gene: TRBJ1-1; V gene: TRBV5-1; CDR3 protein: ASSRFTGDEGEAF
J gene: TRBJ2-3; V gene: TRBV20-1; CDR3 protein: SEAGVDTQY
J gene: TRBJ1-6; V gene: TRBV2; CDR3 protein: ASSESGAAGRGSPLH
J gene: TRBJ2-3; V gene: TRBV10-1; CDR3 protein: ASSEIGTGEDTQY
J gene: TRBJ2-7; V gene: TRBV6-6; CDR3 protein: ASSTGQDSYEQY
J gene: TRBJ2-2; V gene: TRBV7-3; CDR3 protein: ASRSGVDIGELF
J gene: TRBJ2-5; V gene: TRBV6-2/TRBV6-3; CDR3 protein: ASSYSRSSGSTRETQY
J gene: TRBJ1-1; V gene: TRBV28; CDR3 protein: ATLQGGANTEAF
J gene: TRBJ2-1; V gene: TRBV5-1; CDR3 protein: ASSLEAGLWNEQF
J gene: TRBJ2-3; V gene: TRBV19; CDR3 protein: ASSRGRDLMGTDTQY
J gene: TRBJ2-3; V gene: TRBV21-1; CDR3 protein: ASSKDIRYGLPTPDTQY
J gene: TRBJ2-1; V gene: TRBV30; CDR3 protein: AWNSGTSGVYNEQF
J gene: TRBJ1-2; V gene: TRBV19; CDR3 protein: ASSIMRTVSNYGYT
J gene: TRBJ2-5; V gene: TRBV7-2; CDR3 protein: ASSLTGTSGRETQY
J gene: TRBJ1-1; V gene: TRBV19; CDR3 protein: ASRPWVSTGDTEAF